Listed below are T cell receptor beta chains from one sample, sequenced in a study of blood T cell repertoires in COVID-19. The data were produced by immunoSEQ multiplex PCR, yet TCRdb's version contains in-frame clones alone and is incomplete. The table shows 150,000 to 160,000 clones, with around 85% occurring only once. Sequenced input: peripheral blood. The receptors here all came from a man aged 55-75 years with COVID-19, enrolled during active disease. Each CDR3 is given with its conserved first and last residue. D genes are given only for firm matches. Rows may omit the clone size; those that give it use once, few, many or a size class.

V,J,size,D,DNA,CDR3
TRBV4-3,TRBJ2-3,-,TRBD1,TGCGCCAGCAGCCCCAGGACAGGGTACACAGATACGCAGTATTTT,CASSPRTGYTDTQYF
TRBV6-2/TRBV6-3,TRBJ1-5,-,-,TGTGCCAGCAGTACTACAGGGTGGCAGCCCCAGCATTTT,CASSTTGWQPQHF
TRBV24-1,TRBJ2-1,-,TRBD2,TGTGCCACCAGTCCAGGGACTAGCGGGAGAAATGAGCAGTTCTTC,CATSPGTSGRNEQFF
TRBV12-3/TRBV12-4,TRBJ1-6,-,TRBD1,TGTGCCAGCGCCCGGGACAGGCATTCACCCCTCCACTTT,CASARDRHSPLHF
TRBV10-2,TRBJ1-6,-,-,TGCGCCAGCAGTGAAACAGGAAACTATAATTCACCCCTCCACTTT,CASSETGNYNSPLHF
TRBV28,TRBJ1-5,once,TRBD1,TGTGCCAGCAGCTCCGGACAGGGCAATCAGCCCCAGCATTTT,CASSSGQGNQPQHF
TRBV6-5,TRBJ2-1,-,-,TGTGCCAGCACCCAGCAAGGGGGCAATGAGCAGTTCTTC,CASTQQGGNEQFF
TRBV14,TRBJ1-1,-,-,TGTGCCAGCAGCCAAGCCCAGAACACTGAAGCTTTCTTT,CASSQAQNTEAFF
TRBV7-2,TRBJ2-7,-,-,TGTGCCAGCAGCTTAGCACAGGGTCTCTACGAGCAGTACTTC,CASSLAQGLYEQYF
TRBV7-8,TRBJ2-1,few,TRBD2,TGTGCCAGCAGACAAGAGCGGGGCGGGTCCTACAATGAGCAGTTCTTC,CASRQERGGSYNEQFF
TRBV28,TRBJ1-2,-,TRBD1,TGTGCCAGCAGCCTCACTACAGGGGGCTATGGCTACACCTTC,CASSLTTGGYGYTF
TRBV12-3/TRBV12-4,TRBJ2-2,-,-,TGTGCCAGCAGTCAGGGCGGCACCGGGGAGCTGTTTTTT,CASSQGGTGELFF
TRBV24-1,TRBJ2-2,-,TRBD2,TGTGCCACCAGTGACCCGACTAGCGGTACCGGGGAGCTGTTTTTT,CATSDPTSGTGELFF
TRBV5-4,TRBJ1-2,-,-,TGTGCCAGCAGCTTATCGCAGGGCTACTATGGCTACACCTTC,CASSLSQGYYGYTF
TRBV12-5,TRBJ2-1,-,TRBD2,TGTGCTAGTGGTTTGCTCGGGACTAGAGGTGAGCAGTTCTTC,CASGLLGTRGEQFF
TRBV7-3,TRBJ1-2,-,TRBD1,TGTGCCAGCAGCTCCAGGACAGGTCTCTATGGCTACACCTTC,CASSSRTGLYGYTF
TRBV7-9,TRBJ2-1,-,-,TGTGCCAGCAGCAATCCAGGGGAGGGGACCTACAATGAGCAGTTCTTC,CASSNPGEGTYNEQFF
TRBV7-9,TRBJ1-1,-,-,TGTGCCAGCAGCTTAGAGGCGGGTTTAGGAGCTTTCTTT,CASSLEAGLGAFF
TRBV18,TRBJ1-2,few,TRBD1,TGTGCCAGCTCAGACAGGGGGGATAACTATGGCTACACCTTC,CASSDRGDNYGYTF
TRBV5-1,TRBJ2-2,-,-,TGCGCCAGCAGCTTGGTCAGGCCCGAGCTGTTTTTT,CASSLVRPELFF
TRBV6-2/TRBV6-3,TRBJ2-7,once,-,TGTGCCAGCAGTTACTCGACAGTCACCTACGAGCAGTACTTC,CASSYSTVTYEQYF
TRBV3-1/TRBV3-2,TRBJ2-7,-,-,TGTGCCAGCAGCCAAGGAATAGTCGGCGAGCAGTACTTC,CASSQGIVGEQYF
TRBV5-1,TRBJ2-5,-,-,TGCGCCAGCAGGCCAGGGGGGATGGATCAAGAGACCCAGTACTTC,CASRPGGMDQETQYF
TRBV7-9,TRBJ2-1,-,-,TGTGCCAGCAGCTTATGGGGGGACCCCAATGAGCAGTTCTTC,CASSLWGDPNEQFF
TRBV7-9,TRBJ2-1,-,-,TGTGCCAGCAGCTTGGGCAGGGTTGATGAGCAGTTCTTC,CASSLGRVDEQFF
TRBV20-1,TRBJ1-5,-,-,TGCAGTGCTAGTGAATTAAGTCTAAGCAATCAGCCCCAGCATTTT,CSASELSLSNQPQHF
TRBV3-1/TRBV3-2,TRBJ2-7,few,TRBD1,TGTGCCAGCGGTAGGACAGGGGGCTTCTACGAGCAGTACTTC,CASGRTGGFYEQYF
TRBV21-1,TRBJ2-5,-,-,TGTGCCAGCAGCAAACACACGAAGACCCAGTACTTC,CASSKHTKTQYF
TRBV5-6,TRBJ1-5,-,TRBD1,TGTGCCAGCAGCTCCAGCCGACAGGGCGGGGGCAATCAGCCCCAGCATTTT,CASSSSRQGGGNQPQHF
TRBV11-2,TRBJ2-5,-,-,TGTGCCAGCAGGCCCCCGGGGAGGGAGACCCAGTACTTC,CASRPPGRETQYF
TRBV4-2,TRBJ2-7,few,TRBD2,TGTGCCAGCAGCCCCAATCTCAGCGGGGGGAGTGCCGAGCAGTACTTC,CASSPNLSGGSAEQYF
TRBV7-9,TRBJ1-1,-,-,TGTGCCAGCAGCCCCCAGGGGCAGGGTCACACTGAAGCTTTCTTT,CASSPQGQGHTEAFF
TRBV7-2,TRBJ1-6,-,-,TGTGGGGGCAGGCAATCAGAGAGGTCACCCCTCCACTTT,CGGRQSERSPLHF
TRBV28,TRBJ1-5,-,TRBD1,TGTGCCAGCAGTTTACGGGACAGGGTAACTAATCAGCCCCAGCATTTT,CASSLRDRVTNQPQHF
TRBV18,TRBJ1-5,-,-,TGTGCCAGCTCCCCCGGGAGCTACAATCAGCCCCAGCATTTT,CASSPGSYNQPQHF
TRBV9,TRBJ2-1,-,TRBD2,TGTGCCAGCAGCGTAGCGGCTAGCGGGAGGTTCAATGAGCAGTTCTTC,CASSVAASGRFNEQFF
TRBV5-5,TRBJ2-7,-,TRBD1,TGTGCCAGCAGCTTGGTAGCAGGACAGGGTAACTACGAGCAGTACTTC,CASSLVAGQGNYEQYF
TRBV15,TRBJ2-5,-,-,TGTGCCACCAGTAGAGATCGGGGCCAAGAGACCCAGTACTTC,CATSRDRGQETQYF
TRBV28,TRBJ1-2,-,-,TGTGCCAGCAGTTTTTTCGCCAGGGAAAGTGGCTACACCTTC,CASSFFARESGYTF
TRBV13,TRBJ1-1,-,-,TGTGCCAGCAGCCGGAGCCCGAACACTGAAGCTTTCTTT,CASSRSPNTEAFF
TRBV7-6,TRBJ1-1,-,-,TGTGCCAGCAGCTTAGGACAGAACACTGAAGCTTTCTTT,CASSLGQNTEAFF
TRBV19,TRBJ1-4,-,TRBD1,TGTGCCAGTTCCCCGGGACAGACTAATGAAAAACTGTTTTTT,CASSPGQTNEKLFF